The clone carrying this TCR beta chain was recorded at least ten times. Its antigen is not known. MiXCR, applied by TCRdb to the reads, yields one record per CDR3 protein. The data show around 450,000 distinct CDR3 sequences, 11% seen once. CDR1 is GTSNPN and CDR2 is SVGIG in the germline V gene (reference sequence). The CDR3 loop spans 14 amino acids. Trimming took 4 bases from V and 3 from J; bases not matched to a gene: 4. This entry belongs to a study of T cell repertoires in cytomegalovirus infection. General study points: Carriage of CMV together with the relevant HLA was identifiable through cumulative public TCR beta family frequency. The ex vivo response showed dominance by HLA-C-restricted CMV-specific TCR beta clonotypes.

This TCR was sampled from a human donor in good health (CMV status not recorded). Some clones in this sample may be carry-over from other donors' samples. Sequencing was carried out using PBMCs. The chain combines TRBV30 with TRBJ2-2; 8 bases line up with TRBD1. Written as DNA, the CDR3 is TGTGCCTGGACCGGACAGGGATACACCGGGGAGCTGTTTTTT. Translated: CAWTGQGYTGELFF.